Listed below are T cell receptor beta chains from one sample, sequenced in a study of shared clonotypes between healthy human individuals. Sequenced by immunoSEQ multiplex PCR; TCRdb stores in-frame clones only, minus some. Altogether some 1.5 million clones are present, 95% to 97% being singletons, with the ten largest covering about 1%. Sample: naive CD4+ T cells sorted from blood. These receptors were taken from a man aged 25-45 years in good health. The CDR3 runs from the conserved cysteine through the conserved F or W. Clone size appears in some rows only: once, few, many, or a class for an expanded clone.

j_gene: TRBJ2-1; v_gene: TRBV5-6; abundance: NA; CDR3aa: CASSPGLAGATEQFF
j_gene: TRBJ1-1; v_gene: TRBV6-6; abundance: NA; CDR3aa: CASRGATGFDTEAFF
j_gene: TRBJ1-1; v_gene: TRBV27; abundance: NA; CDR3aa: CASSPTRVNTEAFF
j_gene: TRBJ1-1; v_gene: TRBV29-1; abundance: NA; CDR3aa: CSGAGTGIAEAFF
j_gene: TRBJ1-1; v_gene: TRBV5-1; abundance: NA; CDR3aa: CASSLIGFMNTEAFF
j_gene: TRBJ2-1; v_gene: TRBV7-9; abundance: NA; CDR3aa: CASSTSSGRGSYNEQFF
j_gene: TRBJ2-2; v_gene: TRBV18; abundance: NA; CDR3aa: CASSPPGTLRTGELFF
j_gene: TRBJ2-1; v_gene: TRBV11-2; abundance: NA; CDR3aa: CASSPRAGGPNEQFF
j_gene: TRBJ2-1; v_gene: TRBV19; abundance: NA; CDR3aa: CASSSNPRGTGGSHEQFF
j_gene: TRBJ2-1; v_gene: TRBV19; abundance: NA; CDR3aa: CASSIAGGSASYNEQFF
j_gene: TRBJ2-1; v_gene: TRBV19; abundance: NA; CDR3aa: CAGAVTPDNEQFF
j_gene: TRBJ2-2; v_gene: TRBV7-2; abundance: NA; CDR3aa: CASSYRSGAGELFF
j_gene: TRBJ1-3; v_gene: TRBV27; abundance: NA; CDR3aa: CASSRTTTGSSGNTIYF
j_gene: TRBJ2-1; v_gene: TRBV5-1; abundance: NA; CDR3aa: CASSLDLGLAAYNEQFF
j_gene: TRBJ2-3; v_gene: TRBV18; abundance: NA; CDR3aa: CASSPIPPLAGVLDTQYF
j_gene: TRBJ1-5; v_gene: TRBV15; abundance: NA; CDR3aa: CATSRDPGRNQPQHF
j_gene: TRBJ2-1; v_gene: TRBV7-8; abundance: NA; CDR3aa: CASTGQVYNEQFF
j_gene: TRBJ2-7; v_gene: TRBV7-6; abundance: NA; CDR3aa: CASSLVLDYEQYF
j_gene: TRBJ2-2; v_gene: TRBV6-5; abundance: NA; CDR3aa: CASVRDRNTGELFF
j_gene: TRBJ2-5; v_gene: TRBV7-6; abundance: NA; CDR3aa: CASSSGTTYQETQYF
j_gene: TRBJ2-3; v_gene: TRBV18; abundance: NA; CDR3aa: CASSLTSGSADTQYF
j_gene: TRBJ1-5; v_gene: TRBV9; abundance: NA; CDR3aa: CASSVPGQGTPVNQPQHF
j_gene: TRBJ2-3; v_gene: TRBV28; abundance: NA; CDR3aa: CASSLRRTSGRTDTQYF
j_gene: TRBJ2-7; v_gene: TRBV27; abundance: NA; CDR3aa: CASGPSGGSYEQYF
j_gene: TRBJ2-7; v_gene: TRBV15; abundance: NA; CDR3aa: CATSRDPPDEQYF
j_gene: TRBJ2-1; v_gene: TRBV30; abundance: NA; CDR3aa: CAWNRLAGANEQFF
j_gene: TRBJ1-5; v_gene: TRBV6-6; abundance: NA; CDR3aa: CASSPGRKQGGKPQHF
j_gene: TRBJ1-1; v_gene: TRBV7-9; abundance: NA; CDR3aa: CASSLDRQGRDTEAFF
j_gene: TRBJ2-7; v_gene: TRBV2; abundance: NA; CDR3aa: CASRRLAGAYEQYF
j_gene: TRBJ2-5; v_gene: TRBV14; abundance: NA; CDR3aa: CASSLLQGAKTQYF
j_gene: TRBJ2-4; v_gene: TRBV28; abundance: NA; CDR3aa: CASSTGGTWSGNIQYF
j_gene: TRBJ2-1; v_gene: TRBV19; abundance: NA; CDR3aa: CASSIGARTTLPNEQFF
j_gene: TRBJ2-1; v_gene: TRBV14; abundance: NA; CDR3aa: CASSQAKRATWDYNEQFF
j_gene: TRBJ2-3; v_gene: TRBV5-1; abundance: NA; CDR3aa: CASSAAGGRGSTDTQYF
j_gene: TRBJ2-3; v_gene: TRBV6-6; abundance: NA; CDR3aa: CASSLQGSTDTQYF
j_gene: TRBJ2-7; v_gene: TRBV28; abundance: NA; CDR3aa: CASLLSVGTEQYF
j_gene: TRBJ1-2; v_gene: TRBV12-5; abundance: NA; CDR3aa: CASGSSFRGSVYGYTF
j_gene: TRBJ2-5; v_gene: TRBV7-6; abundance: NA; CDR3aa: CASSMGTSGRETQYF
j_gene: TRBJ2-7; v_gene: TRBV14; abundance: NA; CDR3aa: CASSQVHEQYF
j_gene: TRBJ2-7; v_gene: TRBV5-1; abundance: NA; CDR3aa: CASSLAQLAGRYEQYF
j_gene: TRBJ1-5; v_gene: TRBV5-4; abundance: NA; CDR3aa: CASSIMDRGVNQPQHF
j_gene: TRBJ2-3; v_gene: TRBV6-6; abundance: NA; CDR3aa: CASSKVRANTDTQYF
j_gene: TRBJ2-7; v_gene: TRBV7-9; abundance: NA; CDR3aa: CASSRPGLAGGMVYEQYF
j_gene: TRBJ1-1; v_gene: TRBV11-2; abundance: NA; CDR3aa: CASSLHPGRGEAFF
j_gene: TRBJ2-3; v_gene: TRBV28; abundance: NA; CDR3aa: CASSYLSGRMADTQYF
j_gene: TRBJ2-6; v_gene: TRBV4-3; abundance: NA; CDR3aa: CASSPSAGRRTSGANVLTF
j_gene: TRBJ2-1; v_gene: TRBV2; abundance: NA; CDR3aa: CASFGTGSRNNEQFF
j_gene: TRBJ1-1; v_gene: TRBV19; abundance: NA; CDR3aa: CASSIHKTEMNTEAFF
j_gene: TRBJ2-1; v_gene: TRBV4-1; abundance: NA; CDR3aa: CASSRSLTTRSSYNEQFF
j_gene: TRBJ2-7; v_gene: TRBV7-8; abundance: once; CDR3aa: CASTPGRPTSLPYEQYF